The clone carrying this T cell receptor beta chain was seen only once. Per the original methods: Estimates of nucleated cell counts were drawn from the amplification of reference gene primers. TCRdb's table, derived via immunoSEQ multiplex PCR, lists solely in-frame clones and lacks some. Clonal size and the V and J genes are those of that table, whereas D and trimming came from the DNA. The sample holds some 280,000 clones, about 91% seen once. This record belongs to a study of blood T cell repertoires in COVID-19. On the study more broadly: The United States, Italy and Spain were the sources of the acute and convalescent COVID-19 samples. In each case, the material was cDNA or gDNA derived from T cells, B-cell-depleted T cells, or PBMCs.

V lost 3 bases, J lost 6 bases, and 2 bases stayed unmatched. Germline V gives CDR1 KGHSH, CDR2 LQKENI. The CDR3 length is 13 residues. This chain connects TRBV18 to TRBJ1-1; the match to TRBD1 covers 9 bases. Sequenced: peripheral blood. The receptor was isolated from a woman between 55 and 75 years old with acute or convalescent COVID-19. CDR3 loop: CASSPDRGSEAFF. The CDR3 DNA follows: TGTGCCAGCTCACCGGACAGGGGTTCTGAAGCTTTCTTT.